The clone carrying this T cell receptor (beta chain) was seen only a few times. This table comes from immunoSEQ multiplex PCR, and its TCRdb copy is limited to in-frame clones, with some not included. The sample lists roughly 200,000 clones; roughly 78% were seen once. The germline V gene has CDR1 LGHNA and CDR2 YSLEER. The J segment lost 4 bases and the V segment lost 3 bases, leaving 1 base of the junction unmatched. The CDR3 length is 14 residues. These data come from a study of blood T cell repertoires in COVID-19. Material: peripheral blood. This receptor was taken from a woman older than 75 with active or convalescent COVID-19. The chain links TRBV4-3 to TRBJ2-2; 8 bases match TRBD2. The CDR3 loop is CASSHGGGTGELFF. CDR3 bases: TGCGCCAGCAGCCACGGGGGGGGCACCGGGGAGCTGTTTTTT.